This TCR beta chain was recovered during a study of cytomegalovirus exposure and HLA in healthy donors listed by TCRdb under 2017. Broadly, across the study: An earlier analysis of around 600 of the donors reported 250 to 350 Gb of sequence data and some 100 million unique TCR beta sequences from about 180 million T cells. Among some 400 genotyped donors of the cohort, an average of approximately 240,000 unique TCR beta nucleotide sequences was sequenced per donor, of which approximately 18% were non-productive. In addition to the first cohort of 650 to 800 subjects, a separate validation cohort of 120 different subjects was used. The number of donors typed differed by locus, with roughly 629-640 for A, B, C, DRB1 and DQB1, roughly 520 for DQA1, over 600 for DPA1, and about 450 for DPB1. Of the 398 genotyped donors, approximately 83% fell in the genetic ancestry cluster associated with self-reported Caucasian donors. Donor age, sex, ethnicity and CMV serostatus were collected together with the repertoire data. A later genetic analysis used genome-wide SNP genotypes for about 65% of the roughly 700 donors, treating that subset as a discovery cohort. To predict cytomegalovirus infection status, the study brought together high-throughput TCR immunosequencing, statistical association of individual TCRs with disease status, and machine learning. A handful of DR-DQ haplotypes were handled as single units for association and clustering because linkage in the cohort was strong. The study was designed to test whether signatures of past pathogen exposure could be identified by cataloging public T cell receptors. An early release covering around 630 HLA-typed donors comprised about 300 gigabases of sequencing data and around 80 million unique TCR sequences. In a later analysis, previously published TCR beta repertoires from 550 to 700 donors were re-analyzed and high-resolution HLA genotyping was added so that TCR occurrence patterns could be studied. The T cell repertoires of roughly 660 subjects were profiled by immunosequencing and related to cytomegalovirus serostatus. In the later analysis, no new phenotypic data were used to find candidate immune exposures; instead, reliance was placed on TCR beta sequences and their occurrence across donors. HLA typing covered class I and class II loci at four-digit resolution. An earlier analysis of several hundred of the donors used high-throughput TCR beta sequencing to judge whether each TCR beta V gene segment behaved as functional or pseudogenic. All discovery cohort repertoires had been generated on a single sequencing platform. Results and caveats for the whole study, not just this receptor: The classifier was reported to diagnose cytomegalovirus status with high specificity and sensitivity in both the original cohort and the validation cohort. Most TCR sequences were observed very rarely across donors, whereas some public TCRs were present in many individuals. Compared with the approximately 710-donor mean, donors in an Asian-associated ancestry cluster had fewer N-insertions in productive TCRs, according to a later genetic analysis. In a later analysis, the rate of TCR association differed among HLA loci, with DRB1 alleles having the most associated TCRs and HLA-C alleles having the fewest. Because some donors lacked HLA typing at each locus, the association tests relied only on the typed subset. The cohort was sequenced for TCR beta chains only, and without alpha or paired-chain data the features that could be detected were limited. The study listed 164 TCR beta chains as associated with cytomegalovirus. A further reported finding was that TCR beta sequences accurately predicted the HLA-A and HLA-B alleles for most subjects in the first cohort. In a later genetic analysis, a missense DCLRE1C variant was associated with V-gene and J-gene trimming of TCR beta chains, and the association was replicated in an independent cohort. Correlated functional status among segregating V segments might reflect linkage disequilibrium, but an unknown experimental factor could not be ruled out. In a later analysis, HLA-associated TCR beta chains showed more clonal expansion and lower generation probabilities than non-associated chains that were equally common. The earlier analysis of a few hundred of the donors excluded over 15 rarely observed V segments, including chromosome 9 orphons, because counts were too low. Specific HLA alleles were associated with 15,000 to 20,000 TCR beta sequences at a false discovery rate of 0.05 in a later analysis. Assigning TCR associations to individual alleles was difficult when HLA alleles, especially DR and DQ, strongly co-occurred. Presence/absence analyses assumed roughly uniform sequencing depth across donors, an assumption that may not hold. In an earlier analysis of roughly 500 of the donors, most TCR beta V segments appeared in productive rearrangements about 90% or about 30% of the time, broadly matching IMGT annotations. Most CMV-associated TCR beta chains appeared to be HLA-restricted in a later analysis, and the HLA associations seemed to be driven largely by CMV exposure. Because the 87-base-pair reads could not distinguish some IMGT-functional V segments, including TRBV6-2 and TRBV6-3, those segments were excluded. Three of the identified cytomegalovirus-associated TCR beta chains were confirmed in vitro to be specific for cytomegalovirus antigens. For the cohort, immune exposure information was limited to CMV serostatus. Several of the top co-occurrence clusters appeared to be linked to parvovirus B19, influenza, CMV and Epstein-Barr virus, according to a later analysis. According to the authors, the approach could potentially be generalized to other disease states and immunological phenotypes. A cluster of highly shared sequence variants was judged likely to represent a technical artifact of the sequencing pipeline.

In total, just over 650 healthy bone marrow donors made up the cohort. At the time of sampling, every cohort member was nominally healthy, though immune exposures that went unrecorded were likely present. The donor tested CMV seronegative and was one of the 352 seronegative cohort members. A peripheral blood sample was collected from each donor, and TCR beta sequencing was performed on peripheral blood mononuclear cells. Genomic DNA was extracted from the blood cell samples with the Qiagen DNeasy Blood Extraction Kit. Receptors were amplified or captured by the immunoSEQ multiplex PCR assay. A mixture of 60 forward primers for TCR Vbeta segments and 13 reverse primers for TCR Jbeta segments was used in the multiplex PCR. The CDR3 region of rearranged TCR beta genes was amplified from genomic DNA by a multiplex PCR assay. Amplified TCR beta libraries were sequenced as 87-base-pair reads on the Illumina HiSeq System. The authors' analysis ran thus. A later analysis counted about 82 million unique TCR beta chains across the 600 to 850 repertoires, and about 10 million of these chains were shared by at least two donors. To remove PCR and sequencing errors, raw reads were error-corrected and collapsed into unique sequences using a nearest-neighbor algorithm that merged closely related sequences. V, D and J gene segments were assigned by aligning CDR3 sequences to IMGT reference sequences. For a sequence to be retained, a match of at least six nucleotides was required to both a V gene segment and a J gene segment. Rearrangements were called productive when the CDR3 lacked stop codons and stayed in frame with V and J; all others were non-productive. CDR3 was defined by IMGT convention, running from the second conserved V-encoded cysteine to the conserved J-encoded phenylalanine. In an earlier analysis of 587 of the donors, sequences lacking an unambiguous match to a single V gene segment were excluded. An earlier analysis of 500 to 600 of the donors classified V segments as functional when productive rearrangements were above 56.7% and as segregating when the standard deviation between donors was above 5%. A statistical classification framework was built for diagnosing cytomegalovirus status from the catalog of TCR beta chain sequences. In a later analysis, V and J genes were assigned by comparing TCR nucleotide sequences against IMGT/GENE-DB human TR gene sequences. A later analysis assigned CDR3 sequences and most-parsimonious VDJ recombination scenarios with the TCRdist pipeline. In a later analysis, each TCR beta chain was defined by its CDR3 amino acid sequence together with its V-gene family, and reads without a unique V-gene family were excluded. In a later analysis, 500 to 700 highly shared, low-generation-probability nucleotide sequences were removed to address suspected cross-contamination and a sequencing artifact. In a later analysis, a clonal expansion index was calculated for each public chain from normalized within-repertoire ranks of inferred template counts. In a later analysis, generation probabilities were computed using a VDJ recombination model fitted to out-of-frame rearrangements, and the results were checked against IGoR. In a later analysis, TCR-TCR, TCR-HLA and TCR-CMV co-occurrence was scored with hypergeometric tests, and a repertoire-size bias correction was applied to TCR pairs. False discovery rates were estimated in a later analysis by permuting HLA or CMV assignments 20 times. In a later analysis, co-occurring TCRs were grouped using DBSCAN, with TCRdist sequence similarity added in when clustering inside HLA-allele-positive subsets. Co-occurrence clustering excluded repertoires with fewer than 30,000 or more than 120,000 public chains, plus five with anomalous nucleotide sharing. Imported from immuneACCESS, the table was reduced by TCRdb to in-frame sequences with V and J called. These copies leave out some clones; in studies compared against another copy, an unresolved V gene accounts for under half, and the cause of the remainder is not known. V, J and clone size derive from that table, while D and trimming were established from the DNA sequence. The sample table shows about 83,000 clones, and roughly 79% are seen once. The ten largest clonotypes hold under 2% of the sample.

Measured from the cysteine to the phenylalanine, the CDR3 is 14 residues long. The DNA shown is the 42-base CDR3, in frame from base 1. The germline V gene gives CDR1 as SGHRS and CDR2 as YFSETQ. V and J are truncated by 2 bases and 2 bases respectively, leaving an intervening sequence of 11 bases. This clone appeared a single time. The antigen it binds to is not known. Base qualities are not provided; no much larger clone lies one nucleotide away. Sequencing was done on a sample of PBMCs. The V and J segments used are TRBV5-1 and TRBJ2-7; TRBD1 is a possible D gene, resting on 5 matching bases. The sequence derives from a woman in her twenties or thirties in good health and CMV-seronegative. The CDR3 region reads CASSLGDRAYEQYF. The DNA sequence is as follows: TGCGCCAGCAGCTTAGGAGACAGAGCCTACGAGCAGTACTTC.